The 28 T cell receptor beta chains below all came from one sample that was sequenced in a study of spatial heterogeneity in lung cancer. TCRdb reprocessed the 5' RACE reads with MiXCR, giving one entry per CDR3 protein. The sample lists 15,000 to 20,000 distinct CDR3 sequences, more than 9% occurring once. These receptors have no identified antigens. As for time point: sample taken at primary tumor resection. Whole-study findings and limits: Mutation counts in tumors were tracked by counts of expanded intratumoral alpha and beta TCRs.

Source: lung tumor tissue, taken at surgery. The origin of the receptors is a female donor with early-stage non-small cell lung cancer.

Remarks on this clonotype: This beta chain is an off-target read within a library intended for alpha chains, so its frequency means little. This chain connects TRBV11-2 to TRBJ2-1; 11 bases fit TRBD2. Germline V CDR1 and CDR2: SGHAT, FQNNGV. V lost 5 bases to trimming and J lost 4 bases; unmatched junction nucleotides: 7. The CDR3 spans 16 residues. The CDR3 region is CASSPGTSGFYNEQFF. The CDR3 DNA reads as TGTGCCAGCAGCCCCGGGACTAGCGGATTTTACAATGAGCAGTTCTTC.

A word on this clonotype: Being off target in a library aimed at alpha chains, this beta chain has a size of little meaning. The rearrangement joins TRBV6-6 to TRBJ2-5; D remains ambiguous. V was clipped by 7 bases and J by 5 bases, with 8 bases between them. This CDR3 has 11 residues. Germline CDR1 reads MNHNY; CDR2 reads SVGAGI (reference sequence). The DNA for the CDR3 is TGTGCCAGCACTTTAGGGGAGACCCAGTACTTC. Amino acids: CASTLGETQYF.

In this sample, this clonotype is medium-sized (0.01 to 0.1%). This beta chain turned up in a library designed for alpha chains; as an off-target read, its abundance says little. The genes are TRBV7-9 and TRBJ1-2, with a tentative D call TRBD1 (5 bases). V lost 1 base to trimming and J lost 8 bases, with 11 bases between them. This CDR3 spans 13 amino acids. Germline V CDR1 and CDR2: SEHNR, FQNEAQ (reference sequence). CDR3 in amino acids: CASSLEQGVGYTF. The DNA for the CDR3 is TGTGCCAGCAGCTTAGAGCAGGGCGTAGGCTACACCTTC.

This clonotype was counted many times. This beta chain came through as a stray read in a library set up for alpha chains, and its size says little. V usage is TRBV2 and J usage is TRBJ1-4; perhaps TRBD1 as D (5 bases). Germline assignment: CDR1 SNHLY and CDR2 FYNNEI. The V end was cut by 1 base, the J end by 4 bases, with 10 bases between. This CDR3 has 15 residues. The CDR3 sequence: CASSEVGQSNEKLFF. CDR3 nucleotide sequence: TGTGCCAGCAGTGAAGTGGGGCAGAGTAATGAAAAACTGTTTTTT.

The sample holds a few counts of this clonotype. A library made for alpha chains picked up this beta chain off target, so its size means little. The CDR3 DNA sequence: TGCGCCAGCAGCAAGGGACTAGCGTGGGAGACCCAGTACTTC. This gives the protein CASSKGLAWETQYF. The genes are TRBV5-1 and TRBJ2-5, with 10 bases fitting TRBD2. The CDR3 totals 14 residues. Trimming cost V 4 bases and J 5 bases; bases outside gene matches: 5. The germline gives CDR1 SGHRS, CDR2 YFSETQ.

The table lists this clonotype with many counts. This beta chain lies outside the target of a library built for alpha chains; its clone size means little. This chain uses TRBV7-9 with TRBJ2-5; 9 bases map to TRBD2. The CDR3 sequence is 15 residues long. Per germline, CDR1 SEHNR and CDR2 FQNEAQ (reference sequence). Trimming removed 5 bases from V and 3 bases from J; junction bases left unmatched: 7. The CDR3 is CASSTQRGAEETQYF. CDR3 nucleotide sequence: TGTGCCAGCAGCACTCAGCGGGGGGCCGAAGAGACCCAGTACTTC.

Points on this clonotype: Because this beta chain is a stray read in a library intended to capture alpha chains, its abundance should not be given much weight. The chain has TRBV5-1 and TRBJ2-7; D not certain. Per the germline V gene, CDR1 is SGHRS and CDR2 is YFSETQ. This CDR3 has 14 residues. The germline V and J ends were trimmed by 0 bases and 6 bases, with 13 bases remaining between them. The CDR3 DNA sequence: TGCGCCAGCAGCTTGGACGACCTCGGGCGCGAGCAGTACTTC. Amino acids: CASSLDDLGREQYF.

To note about this clonotype: A library prepared for alpha chains yielded this beta chain as an off-target read; its size is of little meaning. J is TRBJ1-2 and V is TRBV12-3 or TRBV12-4, with unresolved D. This CDR3 contains 12 residues. Deletions cut 5 bases from V and 8 bases from J, with 12 bases between. CDR3 nucleotide sequence: TGTGCCAGCAGTCCTTCGGACCGAGGCTACACCTTC. This translates into CASSPSDRGYTF.

Concerning this clonotype: Since it is a stray read in a library aimed at alpha chains, this beta chain has a size that is not meaningful. V is TRBV20-1 and J is TRBJ2-5; D remains unclear. The CDR3 runs 12 residues. CDR1 DFQATT and CDR2 SNEGSKA come from the germline V gene (reference sequence). V lost 3 bases and J 2 bases, leaving 7 bases between the germline ends. The CDR3 region has the DNA TGCAGTGCTAGTCGCAGTCAAGAGACCCAGTACTTC. Its protein product is CSASRSQETQYF.

This clonotype was seen more than once but under ten times. For a library built for alpha chains, this beta chain is a stray read; little rests on its size. The chain links TRBV20-1 to TRBJ2-3; no clear D gene. Trimming took 2 bases from V and 1 from J, leaving 13 bases between them. This CDR3 is built from 15 residues. The germline V gene has CDR1 DFQATT and CDR2 SNEGSKA (reference sequence). The CDR3 bases are TGCAGTGCTAGAAAGTTACTAAGGGGCACAGATACGCAGTATTTT. The encoded protein is CSARKLLRGTDTQYF.

This clonotype has only a few counts. Because this beta chain is a stray read in a library intended to capture alpha chains, its abundance should not be given much weight. This sequence joins TRBV10-3 and TRBJ1-5, with 7 bases that match TRBD1. V lost 4 bases, J lost 6 bases, and 18 bases stayed unmatched. Germline V gene sequence: CDR1 ENHRY, CDR2 SYGVKD. This CDR3 has 18 residues. CDR3 in DNA: TGTGCCATCAGTGGGGGCCTAACAGGGGATTCGTACGGTCAGCCCCAGCATTTT. The encoded protein is CAISGGLTGDSYGQPQHF.

Relative to its sample, this clonotype is medium-sized (0.01 to 0.1%). This beta chain is an off-target read within a library intended for alpha chains, so its frequency means little. The chain couples TRBV11-1 to TRBJ1-2; tentative D call: TRBD1 (5 bases). From germline, CDR1 is SGHAT and CDR2 FQDESV (reference sequence). The CDR3 consists of 16 residues. Trimming cost V 4 bases and J 6 bases, with 21 bases left between them. The CDR3 nucleotides read TGTGCCAGCAGCTACGGACGGGGCGCTTATTCAGATGGCTACACCTTC. This translates into CASSYGRGAYSDGYTF.

Regarding this clonotype: One end of the junction is discordant with germline, which a read error may explain. This beta chain slipped into a library made for alpha chains as a stray read, so its size is not meaningful. The chain couples TRBV15 to TRBJ2-3, with TRBD2 identical over 9 bases. The germline CDR1 and CDR2 sequences are LNHNV and YYDKDF (reference sequence). The CDR3 sequence is 17 residues long. CDR3 protein: CATNRDLGSGGPHTQYF. CDR3 DNA: TGTGCCACCAACAGAGATCTTGGGAGCGGGGGGCCTCATACGCAGTATTTT.

Points on this clonotype: The size of this beta chain means little, since it is a stray read in a library made for alpha chains. This chain connects TRBV21-1 to TRBJ1-5; the table gives TRBD1 as D, unverified against the DNA. TRBV21-1 is shown as a pseudogene. CDR3 length equals 14 residues. The DNA for the CDR3 is TGTGCCAGCGGAACAGGAAAAAGCAATCAGCCCCAGCATTTT. Protein sequence: CASGTGKSNQPQHF.

This clonotype was recorded at least ten times. With the library built for alpha chains, this beta chain is off target and its frequency is not meaningful. CDR3 in amino acids: CASSPDYRDTQYF. The CDR3 region has the DNA TGTGCCAGCAGCCCGGACTATCGAGATACGCAGTATTTT. This chain uses TRBV6-1 with TRBJ2-3; possibly TRBD2 for D (6 bases). The germline V gene encodes CDR1 MNHNS and CDR2 SASEGT. Between the trimmed V and J ends, which lost 6 bases and 5 bases, there was a span of 12 bases. This CDR3 contains 13 residues.

There are many counts of this clonotype. This beta chain is an off-target read within a library intended for alpha chains, so its frequency means little. This rearrangement joins TRBV12-3 or TRBV12-4 to TRBJ1-6; maybe TRBD1 (6 bases). Trimming left V 5 bases short and J 7 bases short, with 18 bases between. There are 16 residues in the CDR3. CDR3 amino acids: CASSPSARGGNSPLHF. CDR3 sequence (DNA): TGTGCCAGCAGTCCTAGCGCGAGGGGGGGCAATTCACCCCTCCACTTT.

In the case of this clonotype: The library was built for alpha chains, so this beta chain is an off-target read and its size means little. The chain recombines TRBV6-1 with TRBJ2-3; D possibly corresponds to TRBD1 (6 bases). CDR3 length: 14 amino acids. V gave up 5 bases and J gave up 3 bases, with 12 bases separating them. The germline V gene encodes CDR1 MNHNS and CDR2 SASEGT. CDR3 protein: CASSPRTETDTQYF. CDR3 DNA sequence: TGTGCCAGCAGTCCCCGGACAGAGACAGATACGCAGTATTTT.

As regards this clonotype: This beta chain is an off-target read within a library intended for alpha chains, so its frequency means little. The rearrangement joins TRBV6-5 to TRBJ2-3; tentative D call: TRBD1 (5 bases). Trimming shortened V by 6 bases and J by 4 bases, and 14 bases separated the two germline ends. The germline V gene encodes CDR1 MNHEY and CDR2 SVGAGI. The CDR3 loop spans 14 amino acids. CDR3 residues: CASSSYRLPDTQYF. The CDR3 DNA follows: TGTGCCAGCAGCTCATACAGGCTCCCAGATACGCAGTATTTT.

This clonotype was picked up a small number of times. This beta chain is an off-target read within a library intended for alpha chains, so its frequency means little. The rearrangement joins TRBV7-6 to TRBJ2-3; D could derive from TRBD1 or TRBD2 (6 bases each). Germline assignment: CDR1 SGHVS and CDR2 FNYEAQ. The CDR3 has 18 residues. Trimming stripped 5 bases from V and 4 bases from J, with 25 bases between. CDR3 nucleotides: TGTGCCAGCAGCCGGGGGAATGGAGGGGGATTTAGTCCAGATACGCAGTATTTT. As protein: CASSRGNGGGFSPDTQYF.

This clonotype was observed many times. Within a library made for alpha chains, this beta chain is off target, and its count is uninformative. The chain uses TRBV10-3 and TRBJ2-5; the D is unclear. Trimming left V 2 bases short and J 5 bases short, with 12 bases between. This CDR3 is 14 amino acids long. The germline gives CDR1 ENHRY, CDR2 SYGVKD. CDR3 amino acids: CAISEGSAAETQYF. DNA for the CDR3: TGTGCCATCAGTGAGGGCTCCGCCGCGGAGACCCAGTACTTC.

Judged by abundance, this clonotype is medium-sized. This beta chain is a stray sequence in a library constructed for alpha chains; its clone size is not meaningful. The V call is TRBV5-8, the J call TRBJ1-1; D remains ambiguous. CDR1 and CDR2 from the germline V gene are SGHTS and YDEGEE. With 7 bases removed from V and 2 bases from J, the gap between germline ends came to 12 bases. This CDR3 comprises 13 residues. CDR3 sequence: CASRASLNTEAFF. The CDR3 region has the DNA TGTGCCAGCCGGGCCAGCCTTAACACTGAAGCTTTCTTT.

This clonotype has ten or more counts. As an off-target read in a library built for alpha chains, this beta chain has a frequency of little significance. This chain joins TRBV9 and TRBJ2-3; weak D call: TRBD2 (5 bases). The CDR3 runs to 16 residues. V lost 3 bases, J lost 2 bases, and 16 bases lay in between. Germline loops: CDR1 SGDLS, CDR2 YYNGEE. The CDR3 here is CASSGALRADTDTQYF. Written as DNA, the CDR3 is TGTGCCAGCAGCGGGGCCCTGCGGGCGGACACAGATACGCAGTATTTT.

This clonotype occurred many times. This beta chain represents an off-target read in a library built for alpha chains; its size is of limited meaning. This chain uses TRBV7-6 with TRBJ1-4; TRBD1 agrees at 7 bases. The CDR3 covers 14 residues. The germline V gene has CDR1 SGHVS and CDR2 FNYEAQ. V was pared by 4 bases and J by 8 bases, with 7 bases of the junction left unmatched. The CDR3 coding sequence is TGTGCCAGCAGCTCTGACAGGGTGAGGGAAAAACTGTTTTTT. It codes for CASSSDRVREKLFF.

Of note for this clonotype: The library was designed around alpha chains, so this beta chain is a stray read whose abundance carries little weight. The gene calls are TRBV7-2 and TRBJ2-5; TRBD2 matches 14 bases. The CDR3 sequence is 16 residues long. Looked up from germline, CDR1 is SGHTA and CDR2 is FQGNSA. Trimming cost V 5 bases and J 5 bases; bases outside gene matches: 7. CDR3 nucleotide sequence: TGTGCCAGCAGCGAGACTAGCGGGGGGGCCTGGGAGACCCAGTACTTC. Protein product: CASSETSGGAWETQYF.

This clonotype was counted at least ten times. In a library made to pick up alpha chains, this beta chain is a stray read with a size that means little. The gene calls are TRBV5-4 and TRBJ1-2, with D uncertain. Germline CDR1 SGHNT, CDR2 YYREEE (reference sequence). This CDR3 spans 14 amino acids. Trimming stripped 6 bases from V and 5 bases from J, with 17 bases between. The CDR3: CASTPAPDGYGYTF. DNA for the CDR3: TGTGCCAGCACCCCGGCCCCCGATGGTTATGGCTACACCTTC.

Turning to this clonotype: Little can be read into the size of this beta chain, an off-target read in a library designed for alpha chains. The rearrangement uses TRBV19 and TRBJ2-3; no clear D gene. This CDR3 is built from 13 residues. Trimming pared 4 bases from V and 2 bases from J, leaving 7 bases between. Germline loops: CDR1 LNHDA, CDR2 SQIVND (reference sequence). CDR3 in amino acids: CASSSRPTDTQYF. The CDR3 region has the DNA TGTGCCAGTAGTAGCCGACCCACAGATACGCAGTATTTT.

About this clonotype itself: A much larger clone lies a single base off, so this may be a read error. This beta chain lies outside the target of a library built for alpha chains; its clone size means little. V and J are TRBV20-1 and TRBJ1-1; possible D gene TRBD1, 5 bases. The CDR3 contains 14 residues. Germline CDR1 reads DFQATT; CDR2 reads SNEGSKA (reference sequence). V lost 3 bases, J lost 4 bases, and 15 bases lay in between. DNA for the CDR3: TGCAGTGCTAGTCTCCCTCCGGGGGGCACTGAAGCTTTCTTT. Its translation is CSASLPPGGTEAFF.

This clonotype was observed at least ten times. This beta chain appears as a stray read in a library generated for alpha chains; its size is not informative. The chain combines TRBV7-2 with TRBJ1-1; 7 nucleotides match TRBD1. The trim removed 4 bases at V and 4 bases at J, leaving 15 bases unmatched. The germline CDR1 and CDR2 sequences are SGHTA and FQGNSA. CDR3 length: 17 amino acids. The CDR3 region is CASSSSSGQVCFTEAFF. CDR3 in DNA: TGTGCCAGCAGCTCAAGTTCAGGACAGGTGTGTTTCACTGAAGCTTTCTTT. Variable domain in full (rest from reference TRBV7-2 and TRBJ1-1): GAGVSQSPSNKVTEKGKDVELRCDPISGHTALYWYRQSLGQGLEFLIYFQGNSAPDKSGLPSDRFSAERTGGSVSTLTIQRTQQEDSAVYLCASSSSSGQVCFTEAFFGQGTRLTVV.